The 9 T cell receptor beta chains listed next were all sequenced from one sample in a study of response to subunit inactivated influenza vaccine. In TCRdb, the RT-PCR reads were re-called with MiXCR into one record per CDR3 protein. The sample holds roughly 500,000 distinct CDR3 sequences, roughly a quarter seen once. The same sample was also used in a study of T cells expressing NK-cell markers. As that report states: The authors generated TCR beta cDNA through 5'RACE template switching with UMIs.

The input for sequencing was CD4+ T cells sorted from PBMCs, taken 11 to 12 days after vaccination. These receptors came from a man aged 50-59 years who received an inactivated influenza vaccine.

This clonotype was detected a few times. The chain is built from TRBV30 and TRBJ1-1; no definite D call. CDR1 is GTSNPN, CDR2 SVGIG, per germline (reference sequence). V lost 3 bases to trimming and J lost 8 bases, with 19 bases between them. The CDR3 is 14 amino acids. The CDR3 DNA sequence: TGTGCCTGGAGGAGTGGCTTGATACTTTCCGAAGCTTTCTTT. It specifies CAWRSGLILSEAFF.

This clonotype has only one observation. The rearrangement uses TRBV14 and TRBJ2-1, with D unclear. Trimming took 1 base from V and 3 from J, leaving 10 bases between them. CDR1 SGHDN and CDR2 FVKESK come from the germline V gene. CDR3 length: 15 residues. The CDR3 DNA reads TGTGCCAGCAGCCAAGGGTTTGGTTTCTACAATGAGCAGTTCTTC. Translating it yields CASSQGFGFYNEQFF.

This clonotype was seen at least ten times. The chain uses TRBV29-1 and TRBJ2-7; 13 bases match TRBD2. CDR1 is SQVTM, CDR2 ANQGSEA, per germline. The V and J ends lost 6 bases and 5 bases, in that order; junction bases with no gene match: 7. The CDR3 has 14 residues. The CDR3 DNA sequence: TGCAGCGTGGACACCGGGACTAGCGGGGACGAGCAGTACTTC. Its protein product is CSVDTGTSGDEQYF.

The chain recombines TRBV28 with TRBJ1-3; D is uncertain. This CDR3 is built from 12 residues. Trimming took off 6 bases at V and 4 bases at J, with 7 bases between the two ends. The V gene's germline CDR1 is MDHEN and CDR2 SYDVKM. This CDR3 reads CASRLTGNTIYF. The CDR3 DNA reads TGTGCCAGCAGGCTAACCGGAAACACCATATATTTT.

The rearrangement links TRBV6-2 or TRBV6-3 to TRBJ1-5; a possible D gene is TRBD1 (6 bases). In germline, CDR1 is MNHEY, CDR2 SVGEGT. The CDR3 covers 13 residues. The V gene lost 6 bases and the J gene lost 7 bases, with 13 bases spanning the gap. CDR3 protein: CASRQGSGQPQHF. The CDR3 DNA is TGTGCCAGCAGACAGGGTTCCGGGCAGCCCCAGCATTTT.

The V call is TRBV29-1, the J call TRBJ2-1; D not resolved. The CDR3 consists of 10 residues. Per the germline V gene, CDR1 is SQVTM and CDR2 is ANQGSEA. The V end lost 7 bases, the J end lost 5 bases, and 6 bases lay between the germline ends. CDR3 DNA: TGCAGCGCCAAGGACAATGAGCAGTTCTTC. It codes for CSAKDNEQFF.

The V and J genes are TRBV6-2 or TRBV6-3 and TRBJ1-1; a weak D match, TRBD1 (5 bases). In germline, CDR1 is MNHEY, CDR2 SVGEGT. The CDR3 contains 15 residues. The ends were cut back, 4 bases at V and 1 base at J, with 13 bases in the middle. CDR3 nucleotides: TGTGCCAGCAGTTCTCCGGGACGGCAGAACACTGAAGCTTTCTTT. This sequence encodes CASSSPGRQNTEAFF.

Notes on this clonotype: A much larger clone differs by one base, so this may be a read error. The rearrangement links TRBV7-6 to TRBJ2-7; 7 bases align to TRBD1. Trimming took 5 bases from V and 5 from J; bases not matched to a gene: 9. There are 14 residues in the CDR3. Germline V lookup: CDR1 SGHVS, CDR2 FNYEAQ. CDR3 nucleotide sequence: TGTGCCAGCAGCATGGAGACAGGGACCAACGAGCAGTACTTC. Its translation is CASSMETGTNEQYF. The whole variable domain, remainder taken from reference TRBV7-6 and TRBJ2-7, is GAGVSQSPRYKVTKRGQDVALRCDPISGHVSLYWYRQALGQGPEFLTYFNYEAQQDKSGLPNDRFSAERPEGSISTLTIQRTEQRDSAMYRCASSMETGTNEQYFGPGTRLTVT.

The chain couples TRBV12-3 or TRBV12-4 to TRBJ2-2, with D tentatively TRBD1 (6 bases). V was shortened by 5 bases and J by 5 bases, with 12 bases between the two germline ends. The length of the CDR3 is 14 residues. The CDR3 is CASSLDRRTGELFF. The CDR3 region has the DNA TGTGCCAGCAGTCTCGACAGGCGGACCGGGGAGCTGTTTTTT.